Included here is one T cell receptor beta chain sequence, with context. The target antigen is unknown. These data are taken from a study of shared clonotypes between healthy human individuals. General study findings and limits: The represented genetic and exposure-history diversity was limited by the small number of donors.

V was shortened by 5 bases and J by 10 bases, with 12 bases between the two germline ends. The CDR3 is 12 amino acids. The V gene's germline CDR1 is SGHAT and CDR2 FQNNGV. Clones were read by immunoSEQ multiplex PCR, and TCRdb kept only the in-frame ones, dropping some. The sample lists approximately 2.5 million clones, approximately 93% seen once, with 0.36% in the top ten. This clonotype originated in a man younger than 30 in good health. Some clones in this sample may be carry-over from other donors' samples. Sequenced sample: naive CD4+ T cells from PBMCs. The sample's subset: CD45RA+ positively selected. V gene TRBV11-2 combines with J gene TRBJ2-1, with D possibly being TRBD1 (5 bases). The CDR3 region has the DNA TGTGCCAGCAGCAGGGGTGGTCGGGAGCAGTTCTTC. It yields the protein CASSRGGREQFF.